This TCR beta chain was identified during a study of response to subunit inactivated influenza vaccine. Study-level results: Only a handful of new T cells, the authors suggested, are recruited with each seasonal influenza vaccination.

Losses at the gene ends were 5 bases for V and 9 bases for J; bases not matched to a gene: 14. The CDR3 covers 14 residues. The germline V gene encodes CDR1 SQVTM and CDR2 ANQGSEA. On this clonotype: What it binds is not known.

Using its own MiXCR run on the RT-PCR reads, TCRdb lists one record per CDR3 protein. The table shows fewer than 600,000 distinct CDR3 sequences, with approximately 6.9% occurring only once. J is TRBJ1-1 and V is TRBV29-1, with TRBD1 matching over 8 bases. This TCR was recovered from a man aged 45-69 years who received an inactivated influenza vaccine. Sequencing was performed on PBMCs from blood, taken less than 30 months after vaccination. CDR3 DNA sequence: TGCAGCGTTCGCACAGGGGGTAGGAGTACTAAAGCTTTCTTT. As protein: CSVRTGGRSTKAFF.